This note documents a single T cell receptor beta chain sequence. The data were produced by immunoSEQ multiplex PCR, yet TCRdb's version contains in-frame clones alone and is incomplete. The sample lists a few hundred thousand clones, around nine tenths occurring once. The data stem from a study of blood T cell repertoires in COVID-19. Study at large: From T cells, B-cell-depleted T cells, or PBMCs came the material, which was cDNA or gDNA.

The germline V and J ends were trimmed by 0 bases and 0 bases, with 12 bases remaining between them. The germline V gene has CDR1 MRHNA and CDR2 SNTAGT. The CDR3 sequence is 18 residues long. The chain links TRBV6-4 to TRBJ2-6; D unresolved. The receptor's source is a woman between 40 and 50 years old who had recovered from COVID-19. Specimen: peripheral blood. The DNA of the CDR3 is TGTGCCAGCAGTGACTCTGGCCTCGCCCCCTCTGGGGCCAACGTCCTGACTTTC. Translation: CASSDSGLAPSGANVLTF.